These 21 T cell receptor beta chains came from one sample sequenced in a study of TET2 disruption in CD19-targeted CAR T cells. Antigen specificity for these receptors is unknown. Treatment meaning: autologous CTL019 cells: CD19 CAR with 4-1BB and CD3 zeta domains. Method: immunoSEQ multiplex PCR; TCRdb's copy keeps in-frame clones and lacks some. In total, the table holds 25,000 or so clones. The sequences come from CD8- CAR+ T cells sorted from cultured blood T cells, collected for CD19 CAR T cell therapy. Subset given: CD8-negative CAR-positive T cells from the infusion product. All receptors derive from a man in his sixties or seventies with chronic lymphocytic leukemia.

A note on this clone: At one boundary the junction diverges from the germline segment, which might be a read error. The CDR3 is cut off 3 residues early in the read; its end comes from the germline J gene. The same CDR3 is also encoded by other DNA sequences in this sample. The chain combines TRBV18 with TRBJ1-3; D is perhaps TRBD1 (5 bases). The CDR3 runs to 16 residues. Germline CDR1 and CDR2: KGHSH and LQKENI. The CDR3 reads CANSPYDSSSGNTIYF. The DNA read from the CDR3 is TGTGCCAACTCGCCATACGACAGCAGCTCTGGAAACACT.

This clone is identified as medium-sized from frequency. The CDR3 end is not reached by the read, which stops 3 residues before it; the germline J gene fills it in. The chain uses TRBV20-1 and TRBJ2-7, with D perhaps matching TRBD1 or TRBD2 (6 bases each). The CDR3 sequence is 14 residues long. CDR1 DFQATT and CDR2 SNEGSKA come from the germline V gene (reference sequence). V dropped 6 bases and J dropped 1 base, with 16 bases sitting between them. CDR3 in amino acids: CSATTGRRSYEQYF. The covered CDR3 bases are TGCAGTGCGACTACAGGGAGGAGATCCTACGAG.

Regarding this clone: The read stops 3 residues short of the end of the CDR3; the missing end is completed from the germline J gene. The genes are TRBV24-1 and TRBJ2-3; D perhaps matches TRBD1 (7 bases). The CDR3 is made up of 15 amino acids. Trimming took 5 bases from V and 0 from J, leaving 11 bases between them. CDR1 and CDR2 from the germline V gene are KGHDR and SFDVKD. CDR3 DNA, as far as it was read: TGTGCCACCAGTGCCCAGGGGGGTAGCACAGATACG. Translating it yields CATSAQGGSTDT. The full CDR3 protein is CATSAQGGSTDTQYF.

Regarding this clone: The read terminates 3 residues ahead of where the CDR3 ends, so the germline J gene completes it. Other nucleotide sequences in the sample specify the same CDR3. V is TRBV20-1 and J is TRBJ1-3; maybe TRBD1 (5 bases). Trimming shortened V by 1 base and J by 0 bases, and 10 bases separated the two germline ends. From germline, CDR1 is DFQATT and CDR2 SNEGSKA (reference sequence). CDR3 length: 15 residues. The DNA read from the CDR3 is TGCAGTGCTAGAGGGGGGGAAATCTCTGGAAACACC. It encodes CSARGGEISGNT. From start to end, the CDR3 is CSARGGEISGNTIYF.

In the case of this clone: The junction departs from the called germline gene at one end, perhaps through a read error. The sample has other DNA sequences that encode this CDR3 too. Partial CDR3 DNA: TGTGCCAGCCGGGACAGCGAAACTAACTATGGT. It specifies CASRDSETNYG. The CDR3 as a whole reads CASRDSETNYGYTF. The rearrangement joins TRBV2 to TRBJ1-2; 7 nucleotides line up with TRBD1. Read coverage stops 3 residues before the CDR3 terminus; the germline J gene supplies the remainder. CDR1 and CDR2 from the germline V gene are SNHLY and FYNNEI. This CDR3 has 14 amino acids. Using reference TRBV2 and TRBJ1-2 for the parts outside the CDR3, the full variable domain is EPEVTQTPSHQVTQMGQEVILRCVPISNHLYFYWYRQILGQKVEFLVSFYNNEISEKSEIFDDQFSVERPDGSNFTLKIRSTKLEDSAMYFCASRDSETNYGYTFGSGTRLTVV.

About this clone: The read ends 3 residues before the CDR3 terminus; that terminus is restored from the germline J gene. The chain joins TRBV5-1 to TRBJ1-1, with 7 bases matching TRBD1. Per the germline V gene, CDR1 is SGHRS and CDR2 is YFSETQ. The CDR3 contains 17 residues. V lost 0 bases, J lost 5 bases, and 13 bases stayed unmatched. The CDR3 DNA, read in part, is TGCGCCAGCAGCTTGGGAGCGTGGGGACAGATGGGGACTGAA. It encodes CASSLGAWGQMGTE. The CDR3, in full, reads CASSLGAWGQMGTEAFF.

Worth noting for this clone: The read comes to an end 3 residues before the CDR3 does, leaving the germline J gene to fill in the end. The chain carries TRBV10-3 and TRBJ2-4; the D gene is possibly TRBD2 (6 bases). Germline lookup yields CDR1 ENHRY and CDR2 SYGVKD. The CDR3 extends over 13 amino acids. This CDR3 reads CASLAGSGQPQYF. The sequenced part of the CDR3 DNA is TGTGCCAGCCTGGCGGGATCTGGTCAGCCT.

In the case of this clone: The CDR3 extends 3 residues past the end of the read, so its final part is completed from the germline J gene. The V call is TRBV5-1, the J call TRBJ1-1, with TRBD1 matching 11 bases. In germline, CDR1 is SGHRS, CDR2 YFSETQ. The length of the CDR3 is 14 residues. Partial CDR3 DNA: TGCGCCAGCAGCTTGGAGGGACAGGGGGACCAA. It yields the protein CASSLEGQGDQ. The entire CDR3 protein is CASSLEGQGDQAFF.

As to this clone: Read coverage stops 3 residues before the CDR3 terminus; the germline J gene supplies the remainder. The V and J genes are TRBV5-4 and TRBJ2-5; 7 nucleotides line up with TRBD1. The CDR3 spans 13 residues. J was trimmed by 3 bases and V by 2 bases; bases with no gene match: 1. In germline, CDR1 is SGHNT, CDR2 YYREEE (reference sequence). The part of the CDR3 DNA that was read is TGTGCCAGCAGCTTAACAGGGGAAGAGACC. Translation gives CASSLTGEET. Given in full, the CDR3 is CASSLTGEETQYF.

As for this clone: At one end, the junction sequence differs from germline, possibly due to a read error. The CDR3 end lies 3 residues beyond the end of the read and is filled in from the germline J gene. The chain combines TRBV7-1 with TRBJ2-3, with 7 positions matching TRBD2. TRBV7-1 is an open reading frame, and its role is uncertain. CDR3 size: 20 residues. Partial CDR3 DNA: TGTCCCAGCAGCTCCGGCCCTTGGCCTAGCGGAGGCGCTGACACAGATACG. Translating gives CPSSSGPWPSGGADTDT. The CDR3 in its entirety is CPSSSGPWPSGGADTDTQYF.

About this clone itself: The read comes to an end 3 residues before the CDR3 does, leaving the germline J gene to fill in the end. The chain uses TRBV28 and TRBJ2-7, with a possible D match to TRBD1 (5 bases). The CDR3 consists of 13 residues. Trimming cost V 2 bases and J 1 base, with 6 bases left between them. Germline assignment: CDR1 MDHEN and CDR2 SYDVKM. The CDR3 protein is CASSLQGSYEQYF. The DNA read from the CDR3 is TGTGCCAGCAGTTTACAGGGTTCCTACGAG.

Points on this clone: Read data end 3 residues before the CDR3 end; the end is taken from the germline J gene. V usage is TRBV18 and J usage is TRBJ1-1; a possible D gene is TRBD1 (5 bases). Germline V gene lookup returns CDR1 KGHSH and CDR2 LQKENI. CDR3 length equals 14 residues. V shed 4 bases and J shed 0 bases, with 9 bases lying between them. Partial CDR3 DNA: TGTGCCAGCTCACGCGGGGGGATGAACACTGAA. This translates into CASSRGGMNTE. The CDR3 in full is CASSRGGMNTEAFF. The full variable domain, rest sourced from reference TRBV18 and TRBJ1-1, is NAGVMQNPRHLVRRRGQEARLRCSPMKGHSHVYWYRQLPEEGLKFMVYLQKENIIDESGMPKERFSAEFPKEGPSILRIQQVVRGDSAAYFCASSRGGMNTEAFFGQGTRLTVV.

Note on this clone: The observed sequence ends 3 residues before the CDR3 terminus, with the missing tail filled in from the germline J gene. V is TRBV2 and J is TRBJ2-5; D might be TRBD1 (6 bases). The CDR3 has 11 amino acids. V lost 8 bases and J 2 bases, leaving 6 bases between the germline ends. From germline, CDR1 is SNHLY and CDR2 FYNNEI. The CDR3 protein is CASGQQETQYF. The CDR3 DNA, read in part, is TGTGCCAGCGGACAGCAAGAGACC. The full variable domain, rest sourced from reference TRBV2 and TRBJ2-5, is EPEVTQTPSHQVTQMGQEVILRCVPISNHLYFYWYRQILGQKVEFLVSFYNNEISEKSEIFDDQFSVERPDGSNFTLKIRSTKLEDSAMYFCASGQQETQYFGPGTRLLVL.

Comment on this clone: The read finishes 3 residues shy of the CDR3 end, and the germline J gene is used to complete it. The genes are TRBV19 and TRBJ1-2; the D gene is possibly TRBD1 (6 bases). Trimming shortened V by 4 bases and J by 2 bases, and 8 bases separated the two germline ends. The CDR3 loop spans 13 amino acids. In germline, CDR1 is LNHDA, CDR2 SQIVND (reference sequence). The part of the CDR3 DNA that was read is TGTGCCAGTAGTAAACAGGGCAACTATGGC. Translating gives CASSKQGNYG. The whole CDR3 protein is CASSKQGNYGYTF.

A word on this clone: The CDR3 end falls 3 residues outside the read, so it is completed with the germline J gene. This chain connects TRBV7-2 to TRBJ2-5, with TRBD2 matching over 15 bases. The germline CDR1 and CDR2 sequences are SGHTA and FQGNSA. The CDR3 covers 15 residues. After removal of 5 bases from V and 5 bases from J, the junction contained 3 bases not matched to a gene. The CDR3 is CASSPGLAGGETQYF. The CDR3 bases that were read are TGTGCCAGCAGCCCCGGACTAGCGGGAGGGGAGACC.

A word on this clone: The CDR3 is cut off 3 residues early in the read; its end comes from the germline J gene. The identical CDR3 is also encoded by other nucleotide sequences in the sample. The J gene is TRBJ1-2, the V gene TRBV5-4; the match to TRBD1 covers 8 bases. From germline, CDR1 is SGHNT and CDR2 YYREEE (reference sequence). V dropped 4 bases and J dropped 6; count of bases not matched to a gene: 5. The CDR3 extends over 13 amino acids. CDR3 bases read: TGTGCCAGCAGCCGGACAGGGCAGGATGGC. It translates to CASSRTGQDG. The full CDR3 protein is CASSRTGQDGYTF.

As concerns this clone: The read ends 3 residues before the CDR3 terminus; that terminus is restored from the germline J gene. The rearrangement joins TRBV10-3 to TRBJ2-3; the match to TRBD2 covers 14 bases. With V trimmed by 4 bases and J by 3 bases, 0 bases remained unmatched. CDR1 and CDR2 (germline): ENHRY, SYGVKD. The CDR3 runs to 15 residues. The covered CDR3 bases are TGTGCCATCAGTGGGACTAGCGGGGGGACAGATACG. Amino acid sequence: CAISGTSGGTDT. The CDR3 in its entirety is CAISGTSGGTDTQYF.

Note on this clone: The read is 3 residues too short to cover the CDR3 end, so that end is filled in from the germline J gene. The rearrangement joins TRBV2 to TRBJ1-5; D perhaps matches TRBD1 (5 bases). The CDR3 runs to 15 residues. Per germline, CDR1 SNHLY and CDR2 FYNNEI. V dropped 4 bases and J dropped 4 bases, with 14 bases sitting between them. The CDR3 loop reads CASSAGRALNQPQHF. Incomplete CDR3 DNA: TGTGCCAGCAGTGCGGGCAGGGCCCTAAATCAGCCC.

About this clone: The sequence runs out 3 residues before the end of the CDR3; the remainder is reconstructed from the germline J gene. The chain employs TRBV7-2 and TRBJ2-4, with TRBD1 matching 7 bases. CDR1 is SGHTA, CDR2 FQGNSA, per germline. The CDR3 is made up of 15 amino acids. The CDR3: CASSPTGNSNQPQYF. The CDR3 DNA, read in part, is TGTGCCAGCAGCCCGACAGGGAATAGCAATCAGCCT.

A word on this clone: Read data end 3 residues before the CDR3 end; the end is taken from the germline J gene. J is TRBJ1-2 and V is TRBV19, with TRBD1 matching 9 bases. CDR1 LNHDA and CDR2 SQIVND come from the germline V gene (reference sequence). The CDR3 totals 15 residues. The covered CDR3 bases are TGTGCCAGTAGTACTAGGGGACAGGGACTATACGAC. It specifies CASSTRGQGLYD. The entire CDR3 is CASSTRGQGLYDYTF. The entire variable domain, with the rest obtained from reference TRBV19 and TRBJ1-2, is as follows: DGGITQSPKYLFRKEGQNVTLSCEQNLNHDAMYWYRQDPGQGLRLIYYSQIVNDFQKGDIAEGYSVSREKKESFPLTVTSAQKNPTAFYLCASSTRGQGLYDYTFGSGTRLTVV.

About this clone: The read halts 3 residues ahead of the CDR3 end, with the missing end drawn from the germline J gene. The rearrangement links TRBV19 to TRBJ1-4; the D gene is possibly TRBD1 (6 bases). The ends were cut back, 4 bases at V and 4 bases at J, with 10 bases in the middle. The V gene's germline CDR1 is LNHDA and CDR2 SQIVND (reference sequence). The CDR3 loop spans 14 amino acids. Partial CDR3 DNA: TGTGCCAGTAGTACGGGGACATTTAATGAAAAA. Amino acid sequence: CASSTGTFNEK. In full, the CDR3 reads CASSTGTFNEKLFF.